Sequencing of this TCR beta chain was carried out in a study of regulatory T cells in long-lasting Graves disease. At the level of the study: The criterion for persistent Graves' disease was over 5 years of antithyroid drugs with positive TSH receptor antibodies.

HTBI primers from iRepertoire and Arm-PCR of CDR3 regions yielded the TCR beta libraries. TCRdb re-called the multiplex PCR reads with MiXCR, one entry per CDR3 protein. This table has 700,000 or so distinct CDR3 sequences, 25% to 35% appearing once. The CDR3 totals 13 residues. The germline CDR1 and CDR2 sequences are MNHGY and SVAAGI. Details on this clonotype: Its antigen is still unknown. Its ends do not fully match the called genes, so a read error is possible.

Overall study findings and caveats: TRBV28, TRBJ1-2 and TRBJ2-5 were segments that persistent disease favored. Persistent-disease Graves' patients showed less TCR diversity than new cases.

Noted time point: persistent/refractory GD, antithyroid drugs over 5 years with positive TRAb. With RNA extracted from PBMCs as input, the TCR library was made. The chain employs TRBV6-9 and TRBJ1-6; D is unresolved. This TCR came from a female donor with Graves disease. The sample here was peripheral blood mononuclear cells (PBMCs), taken when the disease was refractory, from a patient treated with antithyroid drugs. The CDR3 nucleotides read TGCGCCAACAGTGAGGTCGATAATTCACCCCTCCACTTT. Translation gives CANSEVDNSPLHF.